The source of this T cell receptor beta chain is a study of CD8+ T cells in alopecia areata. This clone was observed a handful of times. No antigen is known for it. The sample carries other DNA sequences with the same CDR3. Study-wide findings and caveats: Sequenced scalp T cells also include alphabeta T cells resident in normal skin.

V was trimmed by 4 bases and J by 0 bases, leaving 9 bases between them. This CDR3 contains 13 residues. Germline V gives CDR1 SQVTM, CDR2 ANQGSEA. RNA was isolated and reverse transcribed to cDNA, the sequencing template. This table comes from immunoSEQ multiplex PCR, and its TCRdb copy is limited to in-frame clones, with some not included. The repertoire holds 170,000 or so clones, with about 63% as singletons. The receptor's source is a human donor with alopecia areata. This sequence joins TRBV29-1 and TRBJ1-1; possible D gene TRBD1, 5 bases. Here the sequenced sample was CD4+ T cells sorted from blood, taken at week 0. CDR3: CSVVGVLNTEAFF. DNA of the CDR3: TGCAGCGTTGTGGGGGTCCTGAACACTGAAGCTTTCTTT.